This T cell receptor (beta chain) was retrieved from a study of blood T cell repertoires in COVID-19. As for the study in general: The United States, Italy and Spain provided the acute and convalescent COVID-19 samples.

Germline CDR1 is MNHNY and CDR2 is SVGAGI (reference sequence). The CDR3 totals 20 residues. V lost 5 bases to trimming and J lost 8 bases; unmatched junction nucleotides: 28. Sequenced by immunoSEQ multiplex PCR; TCRdb stores in-frame clones only, minus some. This sample yields some 80,000 clones, of which 65% to 80% are seen a single time; about 20% belongs to the top ten. This clone has a single count. The sequenced sample was peripheral blood. The rearrangement uses TRBV6-6 and TRBJ1-2, with TRBD1 matching 8 bases. This receptor was taken from a woman over 75 with active or convalescent COVID-19. The CDR3 loop is CASSLLHVGGPGQGLGGYTF. The CDR3 nucleotides read TGTGCCAGCAGTCTATTACACGTCGGCGGACCTGGACAGGGATTGGGAGGCTACACCTTC.